A single sample is the source of the 28 T cell receptor beta chains below, sequenced in a study of cytomegalovirus exposure and HLA in healthy donors. PCR was performed using 60 Vbeta and 13 Jbeta primers. Here immunoSEQ multiplex PCR was the method, and the copy in TCRdb shows in-frame clones only, minus some. The sample contains 90,000 to 150,000 clones, 74% of which appear only once. The sequenced material came from PBMCs. Receptor source: a human donor in good health.

The chain recombines TRBV6-4 with TRBJ2-2; maybe TRBD1 (6 bases). Germline values: CDR1 MRHNA, CDR2 SNTAGT. V lost 6 bases to trimming and J lost 4 bases, with 9 bases between them. CDR3 length equals 13 residues. The DNA of the CDR3 is TGTGCCAGCAGCCTCAGGGGCACCGGGGAGCTGTTTTTT. Protein product: CASSLRGTGELFF.

Turning to this clone: Within the sample, other DNA sequences also encode this same CDR3. The chain has TRBV7-7 and TRBJ2-5; perhaps TRBD2 as D (6 bases). The CDR3 spans 16 residues. V lost 0 bases, J lost 5 bases, and 16 bases lay in between. CDR1 is SSHAT, CDR2 FNYEAQ, per germline (reference sequence). The CDR3 region is CASSLAVTRGPETQYF. CDR3 bases: TGTGCCAGCAGCTTAGCCGTGACGCGGGGTCCCGAGACCCAGTACTTC. Looking up the rest from reference TRBV7-7 and TRBJ2-5 gives the full variable domain: GAGVSQSPRYKVTKRGQDVTLRCDPISSHATLYWYQQALGQGPEFLTYFNYEAQPDKSGLPSDRFSAERPEGSISTLTIQRTEQRDSAMYRCASSLAVTRGPETQYFGPGTRLLVL.

This chain joins TRBV5-1 and TRBJ1-1, with 7 bases matching TRBD1. After removal of 4 bases from V and 0 bases from J, the junction contained 3 bases not matched to a gene. CDR3 length equals 14 residues. The V gene's germline CDR1 is SGHRS and CDR2 YFSETQ. CDR3 DNA: TGCGCCAGCAGCACCCAGGGGGTGAACACTGAAGCTTTCTTT. This encodes CASSTQGVNTEAFF.

This clone occurred a few times. The rearrangement links TRBV27 to TRBJ2-7; 14 bases are a match to TRBD2. Germline CDR1 MNHEY, CDR2 SMNVEV (reference sequence). CDR3 size: 17 residues. V shed 8 bases and J 5 bases; nucleotides not matched to a gene: 14. In DNA form, the CDR3 reads TGTGCCAGCTCACCAAACCCGACTAGCGGGAGGGCCAACGAGCAGTACTTC. Amino acid sequence: CASSPNPTSGRANEQYF.

This clone was seen a handful of times. J is TRBJ1-2 and V is TRBV19, with D maybe TRBD1 (5 bases). Per germline, CDR1 LNHDA and CDR2 SQIVND (reference sequence). The V end lost 5 bases, the J end lost 5 bases, and 12 bases lay between the germline ends. CDR3 size: 13 residues. CDR3 sequence: CASSLGREYGYTF. The CDR3 DNA follows: TGTGCCAGTAGTTTAGGCAGGGAATATGGCTACACCTTC.

V is TRBV15 and J is TRBJ1-2; 9 positions agree with TRBD1. V was clipped by 4 bases and J by 8 bases; unmatched bases: 11. The CDR3 sequence is 15 residues long. Looked up from germline, CDR1 is LNHNV and CDR2 is YYDKDF (reference sequence). CDR3 nucleotides: TGTGCCACCAGCACTCGGGACAGGGCCGCCCGGGGCTACACCTTC. Its translation is CATSTRDRAARGYTF.

This sequence joins TRBV7-2 and TRBJ1-6, with TRBD1 identical over 10 bases. The CDR3 is 15 residues long. Germline assignment: CDR1 SGHTA and CDR2 FQGNSA. The junction had 9 bases not matched to a gene; V was cut back by 6 bases and J by 10 bases. In DNA, the CDR3 is TGTGCCAGCAGGAAAGACAGGGGGCATGGATCACCCCTCCACTTT. It codes for CASRKDRGHGSPLHF. The variable domain in full, with the rest retrieved from reference TRBV7-2 and TRBJ1-6, is GAGVSQSPSNKVTEKGKDVELRCDPISGHTALYWYRQSLGQGLEFLIYFQGNSAPDKSGLPSDRFSAERTGGSVSTLTIQRTQQEDSAVYLCASRKDRGHGSPLHFGNGTRLTVT.

In its sample, this clone was seen once. The chain recombines TRBV5-1 with TRBJ2-1; TRBD1 matches at 8 bases. The CDR3 totals 12 residues. The J segment lost 9 bases and the V segment lost 2 bases, leaving 1 base of the junction unmatched. Germline CDR1 reads SGHRS; CDR2 reads YFSETQ. The CDR3 loop reads CASSLGQGEQFF. In nucleotides, the CDR3 is TGCGCCAGCAGCTTAGGACAGGGTGAGCAGTTCTTC.

Details on this clone: The junction does not match germline at one end; this may be a read error. This CDR3 reads CASSRTVAPLAF. CDR3 DNA sequence: TGTGCCAGCAGCCGGACAGTAGCACCACTGGCTTTT. This chain uses TRBV5-6 with TRBJ1-6; maybe TRBD1 (6 bases). This CDR3 contains 12 residues. Germline V gene lookup returns CDR1 SGHDT and CDR2 YYEEEE.

V gene TRBV5-1 combines with J gene TRBJ2-1; 7 bases align to TRBD1. The CDR3 has 14 residues. CDR1 is SGHRS and CDR2 is YFSETQ in the germline V gene. Trimming at V came to 0 bases and at J to 7 bases, leaving 4 bases not matched to a gene. Written as DNA, the CDR3 is TGCGCCAGCAGCTTGGTGGGACAGAAAAATGAGCAGTTCTTC. Translating it yields CASSLVGQKNEQFF.

The J gene is TRBJ1-2, the V gene TRBV30, with unresolved D. Per germline, CDR1 GTSNPN and CDR2 SVGIG (reference sequence). The CDR3 spans 14 residues. Trimming stripped 4 bases from V and 0 bases from J, with 12 bases between. The CDR3 protein is CAWTRRWANYGYTF. For the CDR3, the DNA is TGTGCCTGGACCCGCAGGTGGGCTAACTATGGCTACACCTTC.

The table lists this clone with a count of one. The V and J genes are TRBV5-4 and TRBJ2-5; D might be TRBD2 (7 bases). The V gene's germline CDR1 is SGHNT and CDR2 YYREEE (reference sequence). Trimming removed 4 bases from V and 5 bases from J, with 15 bases in between. This CDR3 comprises 14 residues. CDR3 bases: TGTGCCAGCAGCCCGCGGGGGCCTCGGGAGACCCAGTACTTC. Its translation: CASSPRGPRETQYF.

The rearrangement uses TRBV6-5 and TRBJ2-1; TRBD1 aligns across 9 bases. This CDR3 comprises 14 residues. Germline V gene lookup returns CDR1 MNHEY and CDR2 SVGAGI. Unmatched junction bases numbered 4, after V lost 1 base and J lost 9 bases. The CDR3 coding sequence is TGTGCCAGCAGTTACTTAACAGGGGGCGGTGAGCAGTTCTTC. As protein: CASSYLTGGGEQFF.

This chain joins TRBV28 and TRBJ1-1; no definite D call. The ends were cut back, 3 bases at V and 1 base at J, with 12 bases in the middle. The CDR3 loop spans 15 amino acids. Germline V CDR1 and CDR2: MDHEN, SYDVKM. The CDR3 sequence is CASSFLGRRNTEAFF. CDR3 coding DNA: TGTGCCAGCAGTTTTTTGGGGAGGAGGAACACTGAAGCTTTCTTT. Based on the CDR3 plus reference TRBV28 and TRBJ1-1, the full variable domain is DVKVTQSSRYLVKRTGEKVFLECVQDMDHENMFWYRQDPGLGLRLIYFSYDVKMKEKGDIPEGYSVSREKKERFSLILESASTNQTSMYLCASSFLGRRNTEAFFGQGTRLTVV.

This sequence joins TRBV27 and TRBJ1-1; the match to TRBD1 covers 7 bases. This CDR3 comprises 15 residues. Germline loops: CDR1 MNHEY, CDR2 SMNVEV (reference sequence). V shed 6 bases, J shed 1 base, and the junction held 8 bases outside the gene matches. This CDR3 is CASSGGGAANTEAFF. DNA of the CDR3: TGTGCCAGCAGCGGAGGGGGCGCGGCGAACACTGAAGCTTTCTTT.

This chain connects TRBV6-5 to TRBJ1-5; D call uncertain. This CDR3 spans 13 amino acids. V dropped 6 bases and J dropped 4 bases, with 10 bases sitting between them. Germline lookup yields CDR1 MNHEY and CDR2 SVGAGI. The CDR3 loop is CASRPGSNQPQHF. DNA for the CDR3: TGTGCCAGCAGGCCAGGATCAAATCAGCCCCAGCATTTT.

This clone was seen just once. The chain has TRBV23-1 and TRBJ1-5; the D is unclear. TRBV23-1 qualifies as an ORF whose function is uncertain. V dropped 0 bases and J dropped 1 base, with 10 bases sitting between them. The CDR3 consists of 16 residues. The CDR3 protein is CASSQSRVGSNQPQHF. Written as DNA, the CDR3 is TGCGCCAGCAGTCAATCGAGGGTCGGGAGCAATCAGCCCCAGCATTTT.

The table lists this clone with a few counts. The chain couples TRBV2 to TRBJ1-1; 10 nucleotides match TRBD1. The CDR3 extends over 13 amino acids. Germline values: CDR1 SNHLY, CDR2 FYNNEI. The V segment lost 5 bases and the J segment 6 bases; nucleotides outside the gene matches: 3. The CDR3, as DNA: TGTGCCAGCAGTCGACAGGGGGCCTCTGAAGCTTTCTTT. Encoded protein: CASSRQGASEAFF. The full variable domain, completed using reference TRBV2 and TRBJ1-1, is EPEVTQTPSHQVTQMGQEVILRCVPISNHLYFYWYRQILGQKVEFLVSFYNNEISEKSEIFDDQFSVERPDGSNFTLKIRSTKLEDSAMYFCASSRQGASEAFFGQGTRLTVV.

The gene calls are TRBV14 and TRBJ2-5; 8 nucleotides align to TRBD1. The CDR3 is 16 amino acids. The V and J ends lost 3 bases and 1 base, in that order; junction bases with no gene match: 7. CDR1 and CDR2 from the germline V gene are SGHDN and FVKESK. The CDR3 reads CASSQAGTGPQETQYF. The CDR3 region has the DNA TGTGCCAGCAGCCAGGCCGGGACAGGACCCCAAGAGACCCAGTACTTC. The whole variable domain, remainder taken from reference TRBV14 and TRBJ2-5, is EAGVTQFPSHSVIEKGQTVTLRCDPISGHDNLYWYRRVMGKEIKFLLHFVKESKQDESGMPNNRFLAERTGGTYSTLKVQPAELEDSGVYFCASSQAGTGPQETQYFGPGTRLLVL.

This rearrangement joins TRBV4-1 to TRBJ2-3; 14 bases are a match to TRBD2. This CDR3 region has 19 residues. The trim removed 10 bases at V and 1 base at J, leaving 16 bases unmatched. CDR1 and CDR2 from the germline V gene are MGHRA and YSYEKL. For the CDR3, the DNA is TGCGCCACCCCTCCGCTGCCGGGACTAGCGGGGGCCCGCACAGATACGCAGTATTTT. It translates to CATPPLPGLAGARTDTQYF.

This chain joins TRBV5-6 and TRBJ2-1, with TRBD2 matching 9 bases. This CDR3 has 16 amino acids. CDR1 is SGHDT and CDR2 is YYEEEE in the germline V gene. With 4 bases clipped from V and 3 bases from J, the junction kept 8 bases outside the gene matches. CDR3 region: CASSTLSGSLYNEQFF. The CDR3 DNA is TGTGCCAGCAGCACCCTTAGCGGGAGTCTCTACAATGAGCAGTTCTTC.

The chain joins TRBV18 to TRBJ2-3, with 10 bases matching TRBD1. The CDR3 consists of 17 residues. After removal of 3 bases from V and 4 bases from J, the junction contained 10 bases not matched to a gene. Germline loops: CDR1 KGHSH, CDR2 LQKENI. In nucleotides, the CDR3 is TGTGCCAGCTCACCTACCTCGGGGGACAGGGGTGCAGATACGCAGTATTTT. This sequence encodes CASSPTSGDRGADTQYF.

In this sample, this clone turned up a few times. V and J are TRBV30 and TRBJ1-1; D remains ambiguous. The CDR3 is 13 amino acids. Trimming took off 5 bases at V and 0 bases at J, with 10 bases between the two ends. The germline CDR1 and CDR2 sequences are GTSNPN and SVGIG (reference sequence). CDR3 sequence: CAWLRGVNTEAFF. The CDR3 nucleotides are TGTGCCTGGCTCCGAGGTGTGAACACTGAAGCTTTCTTT.

This clone was counted once. The chain joins TRBV19 to TRBJ2-5, with a tentative D call TRBD1 (7 bases). The V and J ends lost 6 bases and 4 bases respectively, with 12 bases between them. Germline V CDR1 and CDR2: LNHDA, SQIVND (reference sequence). The CDR3 runs 13 residues. The CDR3 is CASRHRGGETQYF. CDR3 sequence (DNA): TGTGCCAGTAGACACAGGGGAGGAGAGACCCAGTACTTC.

This chain joins TRBV7-2 and TRBJ2-7, with D tentatively TRBD1 (5 bases). The length of the CDR3 is 16 residues. Trimming pared 2 bases from V and 2 bases from J, leaving 16 bases between. Germline V gene sequence: CDR1 SGHTA, CDR2 FQGNSA. The CDR3 DNA is TGTGCCAGCAGCTTAAGAGATGGGCAGGGCACCTACGAGCAGTACTTC. Translating gives CASSLRDGQGTYEQYF. Using reference TRBV7-2 and TRBJ2-7 for the parts outside the CDR3, the full variable domain is GAGVSQSPSNKVTEKGKDVELRCDPISGHTALYWYRQSLGQGLEFLIYFQGNSAPDKSGLPSDRFSAERTGGSVSTLTIQRTQQEDSAVYLCASSLRDGQGTYEQYFGPGTRLTVT.

As to this clone: The same CDR3 also results from other DNA sequences found in this sample. The chain has TRBV12-5 and TRBJ1-1; perhaps TRBD1 as D (5 bases). This CDR3 contains 13 residues. Trimming removed 6 bases at V and 2 bases at J, with 10 bases between. In germline, CDR1 is LGHNT, CDR2 FRNRAP. DNA for the CDR3: TGTGCTAGTGGCGGAGGGGCAAACACTGAAGCTTTCTTT. Translation gives CASGGGANTEAFF.

V gene TRBV6-5 combines with J gene TRBJ1-1; no firm D call. The CDR3 has 12 amino acids. The germline CDR1 and CDR2 sequences are MNHEY and SVGAGI. Trimming removed 4 bases at V and 11 bases at J, with 14 bases between. CDR3 amino acids: CASSFSGEWAFF. In DNA, the CDR3 is TGTGCCAGCAGTTTTAGTGGAGAATGGGCTTTCTTT.

The V call is TRBV19, the J call TRBJ2-6, with D possibly TRBD1 on 6 matching bases. The germline V and J ends were trimmed by 2 bases and 1 base, with 12 bases remaining between them. In germline, CDR1 is LNHDA, CDR2 SQIVND (reference sequence). CDR3 size: 17 residues. CDR3 loop: CASSIWGHLSGANVLTF. In nucleotides, the CDR3 is TGTGCCAGTAGTATATGGGGACACCTTTCTGGGGCCAACGTCCTGACTTTC.